This entry concerns a single TCR beta chain. The sample belongs to a study of CD8+ T cells in alopecia areata. cDNA prepared by RNA extraction and subsequent reverse transcription served as the template for sequencing. Only in-frame clones appear in the TCRdb table, and some are missing; sequencing was by immunoSEQ multiplex PCR. The sample lists over 200,000 clones, 50% to 70% occurring once. Lesional scalp tissue (obtained by punch biopsy) and peripheral blood were collected from alopecia areata patients. The V gene end was trimmed by 4 bases and the J gene end by 0 bases; junction bases not matched to a gene: 3. The CDR3 runs 15 residues. The germline V gene has CDR1 SGHRS and CDR2 YFSETQ.

The sample was CD4+ T cells sorted from blood, taken at week 0. The clonotype was recovered from a human donor with alopecia areata. The J gene is TRBJ2-1, the V gene TRBV5-1, with 8 positions matching TRBD1. Written as DNA, the CDR3 is TGCGCCAGCAGCGGGGACAGGACCTCCTACAATGAGCAGTTCTTC. The encoded protein is CASSGDRTSYNEQFF.